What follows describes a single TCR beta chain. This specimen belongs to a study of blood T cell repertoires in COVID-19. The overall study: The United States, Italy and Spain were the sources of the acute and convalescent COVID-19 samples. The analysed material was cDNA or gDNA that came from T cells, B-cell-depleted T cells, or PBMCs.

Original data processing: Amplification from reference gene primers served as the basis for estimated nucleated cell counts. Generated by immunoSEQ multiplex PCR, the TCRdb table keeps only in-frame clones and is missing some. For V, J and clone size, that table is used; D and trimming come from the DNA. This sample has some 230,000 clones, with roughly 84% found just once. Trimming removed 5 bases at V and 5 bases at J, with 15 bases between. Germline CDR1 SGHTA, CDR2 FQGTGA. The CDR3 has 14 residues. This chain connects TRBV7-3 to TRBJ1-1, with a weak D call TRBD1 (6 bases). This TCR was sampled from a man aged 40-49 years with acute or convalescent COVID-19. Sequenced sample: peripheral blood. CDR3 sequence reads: CASSTRGEGTEAFF. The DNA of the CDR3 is TGTGCCAGCAGCACCAGGGGAGAAGGAACTGAAGCTTTCTTT.